Listed below are T cell receptor beta chains from one sample, sequenced in a study of blood T cell repertoires in COVID-19. This table comes from immunoSEQ multiplex PCR, and its TCRdb copy is limited to in-frame clones, with some not included. The sample shows under 300,000 clones, approximately 88% of them seen only once. The sequenced sample consisted of PBMCs or T cells enriched from blood (not recorded which). Receptor source: a woman between 40 and 50 years old who had been exposed to COVID-19. CDR3s include the opening cysteine and the closing phenylalanine or tryptophan. The D gene is left open where the match is weak. Clone size is stated in some rows and not others, as once, few, many or a class when expanded.

size: once; V: TRBV9; D: NA; J: TRBJ1-1; CDR3: CASSSGWDRAFF; DNA: TGTGCCAGCAGCTCAGGGTGGGATCGGGCTTTCTTT
size: NA; V: TRBV29-1; D: NA; J: TRBJ2-3; CDR3: CTFSRGVTDTQYF; DNA: TGCACCTTTTCTAGGGGCGTCACAGATACGCAGTATTTT
size: few; V: TRBV24-1; D: TRBD1; J: TRBJ1-2; CDR3: CATSDSYDRGLGYTF; DNA: TGTGCCACCAGTGATTCATATGACAGGGGGCTAGGCTACACCTTC
size: once; V: TRBV28; D: TRBD1; J: TRBJ2-7; CDR3: CASTERGRAYEQYF; DNA: TGTGCCAGCACTGAAAGGGGGCGCGCCTACGAGCAGTACTTC
size: NA; V: TRBV7-2; D: NA; J: TRBJ1-1; CDR3: CASSWDGGRLNTEAFF; DNA: TGTGCCAGCAGCTGGGATGGCGGGCGGCTGAACACTGAAGCTTTCTTT
size: NA; V: TRBV3-1/TRBV3-2; D: NA; J: TRBJ1-2; CDR3: CASSQEPGDGYGYTF; DNA: TGTGCCAGCAGCCAAGAACCAGGGGACGGTTATGGCTACACCTTC
size: NA; V: TRBV25-1; D: TRBD1; J: TRBJ1-5; CDR3: CASSEKTGVSNQPQHF; DNA: TGTGCCAGCAGTGAAAAGACAGGGGTAAGCAATCAGCCCCAGCATTTT
size: NA; V: TRBV29-1; D: TRBD1; J: TRBJ2-7; CDR3: CSVELHILGQDSYEQYF; DNA: TGCAGCGTTGAACTCCATATTTTAGGACAGGACTCCTACGAGCAGTACTTC
size: NA; V: TRBV5-1; D: NA; J: TRBJ2-1; CDR3: CASSLGLYNEQFF; DNA: TGCGCCAGCAGCTTGGGACTATACAATGAGCAGTTCTTC
size: NA; V: TRBV27; D: NA; J: TRBJ1-4; CDR3: CASKLQGTDEKLFF; DNA: TGTGCCAGCAAGCTACAGGGCACGGATGAAAAACTGTTTTTT
size: NA; V: TRBV6-5; D: NA; J: TRBJ1-6; CDR3: CASSYVAGTWPLHF; DNA: TGTGCCAGCAGTTACGTTGCAGGGACATGGCCCCTCCACTTT
size: once; V: TRBV6-5; D: NA; J: TRBJ1-1; CDR3: CASRPRFDREAFF; DNA: TGTGCCAGCAGGCCCCGGTTCGACAGGGAAGCTTTCTTT
size: NA; V: TRBV9; D: TRBD1; J: TRBJ1-1; CDR3: CASSVGRGDTEAFF; DNA: TGTGCCAGCAGCGTAGGCAGGGGGGACACTGAAGCTTTCTTT
size: few; V: TRBV5-1; D: TRBD1; J: TRBJ1-6; CDR3: CASSLEQGVNSPLHF; DNA: TGTGCCAGCAGCTTGGAACAGGGGGTAAATTCACCCCTCCACTTT
size: NA; V: TRBV3-1/TRBV3-2; D: TRBD2; J: TRBJ2-3; CDR3: CASRKTSGGPADTQYF; DNA: TGTGCCAGCAGGAAGACAAGCGGGGGGCCCGCAGATACGCAGTATTTT
size: few; V: TRBV27; D: TRBD1; J: TRBJ2-7; CDR3: CASRGDSSYEQYF; DNA: TGTGCCAGCAGGGGGGACAGCTCCTACGAGCAGTACTTC
size: NA; V: TRBV21-1; D: NA; J: TRBJ1-6; CDR3: CASSKRDNCSYNSPLHF; DNA: TGTGCCAGCAGCAAGAGGGACAACTGCTCCTATAATTCACCCCTCCACTTT
size: NA; V: TRBV11-1; D: NA; J: TRBJ2-3; CDR3: CASSFSGTDTQYF; DNA: TGTGCCAGCAGCTTTAGCGGCACAGATACGCAGTATTTT
size: NA; V: TRBV9; D: NA; J: TRBJ2-4; CDR3: CASNKGENIQYF; DNA: TGTGCCAGCAATAAGGGGGAGAACATTCAGTACTTC
size: NA; V: TRBV28; D: TRBD2; J: TRBJ2-7; CDR3: CASSSPSGRPYEQYF; DNA: TGTGCCAGCAGTTCCCCTAGCGGGCGACCCTACGAGCAGTACTTC
size: once; V: TRBV28; D: NA; J: TRBJ2-3; CDR3: CASSLQILGTDTQYF; DNA: TGTGCCAGCAGTCTACAGATACTAGGGACAGATACGCAGTATTTT
size: NA; V: TRBV29-1; D: TRBD2; J: TRBJ2-3; CDR3: CSVRRTVAGGRSTPDTQYF; DNA: TGCAGCGTCCGACGGACGGTAGCGGGAGGGCGAAGTACGCCAGATACGCAGTATTTT
size: NA; V: TRBV19; D: NA; J: TRBJ2-6; CDR3: CASSSPFLSGANVLTF; DNA: TGTGCCAGTAGTTCCCCGTTTCTCTCTGGGGCCAACGTCCTGACTTTC
size: NA; V: TRBV14; D: NA; J: TRBJ1-2; CDR3: CASSQDWGSGVGYTF; DNA: TGTGCCAGCAGCCAAGATTGGGGCAGTGGAGTCGGCTACACCTTC
size: NA; V: TRBV5-6; D: NA; J: TRBJ1-2; CDR3: CASSPGAGNPNYGYTF; DNA: TGTGCCAGCAGTCCAGGAGCAGGGAACCCTAACTATGGCTACACCTTC
size: few; V: TRBV28; D: NA; J: TRBJ2-7; CDR3: CASSLTEGIGVEQYF; DNA: TGTGCCAGCAGTTTAACGGAAGGAATCGGGGTCGAGCAGTACTTC
size: NA; V: TRBV5-1; D: NA; J: TRBJ1-4; CDR3: CASSPAGVAEKLFF; DNA: TGTGCCAGCAGCCCCGCAGGGGTTGCTGAAAAACTGTTTTTT
size: once; V: TRBV28; D: NA; J: TRBJ1-2; CDR3: CASSLVGRIGFNYGYTF; DNA: TGTGCCAGCAGTTTAGTGGGCAGGATCGGTTTTAACTATGGCTACACCTTC
size: NA; V: TRBV2; D: TRBD1; J: TRBJ1-2; CDR3: CASRPGQEDGYTF; DNA: TGTGCCAGCAGGCCCGGACAGGAAGATGGCTACACCTTC
size: NA; V: TRBV19; D: NA; J: TRBJ2-1; CDR3: CASNEGGNEQFF; DNA: TGTGCCAGTAACGAAGGGGGCAATGAGCAGTTCTTC
size: NA; V: TRBV4-1; D: NA; J: TRBJ1-6; CDR3: CASSLREGRSPLHF; DNA: TGCGCCAGCAGCCTAAGGGAGGGGCGCTCACCCCTCCACTTT
size: NA; V: TRBV19; D: NA; J: TRBJ1-1; CDR3: CASSIQGAGGTEAFF; DNA: TGTGCCAGTAGTATTCAGGGCGCGGGGGGAACTGAAGCTTTCTTT
size: few; V: TRBV9; D: TRBD1; J: TRBJ1-5; CDR3: CASSEGTGLSQPQHF; DNA: TGTGCCAGCAGCGAGGGGACAGGGCTATCACAGCCCCAGCATTTT
size: once; V: TRBV6-2/TRBV6-3; D: TRBD1; J: TRBJ1-2; CDR3: CASSGTEWTNYGYTF; DNA: TGTGCCAGTAGTGGGACAGAATGGACTAACTATGGCTACACCTTC
size: NA; V: TRBV4-1; D: NA; J: TRBJ1-1; CDR3: CASSQAGGVTEAFF; DNA: TGCGCCAGCAGCCAAGCGGGTGGAGTAACTGAAGCTTTCTTT
size: NA; V: TRBV19; D: TRBD1; J: TRBJ2-6; CDR3: CASSVPDRASSGANVLTF; DNA: TGTGCCAGTAGTGTCCCCGACAGGGCCAGCTCTGGGGCCAACGTCCTGACTTTC